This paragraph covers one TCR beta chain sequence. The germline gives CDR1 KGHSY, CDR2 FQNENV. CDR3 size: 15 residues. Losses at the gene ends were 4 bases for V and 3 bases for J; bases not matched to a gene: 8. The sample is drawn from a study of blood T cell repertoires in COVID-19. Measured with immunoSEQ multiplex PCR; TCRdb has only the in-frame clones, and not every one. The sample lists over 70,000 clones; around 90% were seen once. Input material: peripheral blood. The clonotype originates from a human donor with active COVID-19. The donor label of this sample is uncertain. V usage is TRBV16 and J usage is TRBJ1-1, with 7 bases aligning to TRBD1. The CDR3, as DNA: TGTGCCAGCAGCCTTAAACAGGGGATTGACACTGAAGCTTTCTTT. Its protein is CASSLKQGIDTEAFF.